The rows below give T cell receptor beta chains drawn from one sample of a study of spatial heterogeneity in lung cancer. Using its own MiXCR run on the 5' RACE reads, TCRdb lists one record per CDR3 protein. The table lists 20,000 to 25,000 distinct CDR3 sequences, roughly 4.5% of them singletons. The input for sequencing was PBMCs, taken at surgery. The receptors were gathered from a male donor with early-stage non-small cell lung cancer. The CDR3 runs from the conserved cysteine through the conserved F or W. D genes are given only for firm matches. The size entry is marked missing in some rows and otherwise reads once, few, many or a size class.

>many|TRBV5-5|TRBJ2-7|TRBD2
CASSLLAASSYEQYF
TGTGCCAGCAGCTTACTAGCGGCGAGCTCCTACGAGCAGTACTTC
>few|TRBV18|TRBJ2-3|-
CASSLGALSTDTQYF
TGTGCCAGCTCACTCGGGGCTCTGAGCACAGATACGCAGTATTTT
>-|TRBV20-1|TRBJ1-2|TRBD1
CSASLHGRTGNYGYTF
TGCAGTGCTAGCCTCCACGGGCGGACAGGGAACTATGGCTACACCTTC
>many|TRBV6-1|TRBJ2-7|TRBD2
CATRTSGSYEQYF
TGTGCCACCCGGACTAGCGGCTCCTACGAGCAGTACTTC
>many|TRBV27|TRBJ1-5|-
CASSLMVGQPQHF
TGTGCCAGCAGTTTAATGGTGGGTCAGCCCCAGCATTTT
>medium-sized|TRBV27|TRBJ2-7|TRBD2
CASSHIAGVSYEQYF
TGTGCCAGCAGTCACATAGCGGGAGTCTCCTACGAGCAGTACTTC
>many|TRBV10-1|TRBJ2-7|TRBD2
CASSESLVAGVEQYF
TGCGCCAGCAGTGAGTCTTTGGTAGCGGGAGTCGAGCAGTACTTC
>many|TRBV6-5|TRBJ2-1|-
CAAGESSYNEQFF
TGTGCCGCCGGGGAGAGCTCCTACAATGAGCAGTTCTTC
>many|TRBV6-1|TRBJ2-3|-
CASSEGFVADTQYF
TGTGCCAGCAGTGAAGGGTTTGTCGCAGATACGCAGTATTTT
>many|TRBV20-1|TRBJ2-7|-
CSAPIIRDWLGGYEQYF
TGCAGTGCCCCGATCATCCGGGACTGGTTAGGGGGCTACGAGCAGTACTTC
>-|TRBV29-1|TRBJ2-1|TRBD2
CSVATSGVYSEQFF
TGCAGCGTTGCAACTAGCGGGGTTTACAGTGAGCAGTTCTTC
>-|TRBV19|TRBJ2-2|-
CASRGGGNTGELFF
TGTGCCAGTAGGGGAGGGGGCAACACCGGGGAGCTGTTTTTT
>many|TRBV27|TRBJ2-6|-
CASRFSVSGANVLTF
TGTGCCAGCCGGTTTAGCGTCTCTGGGGCCAACGTCCTGACTTTC
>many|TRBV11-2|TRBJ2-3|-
CASSLPGVDTQYF
TGTGCCAGCAGCTTACCGGGAGTAGATACGCAGTATTTT
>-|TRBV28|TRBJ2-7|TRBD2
CASSTPGGGAPDEQYF
TGTGCCAGCAGCACCCCGGGGGGGGGTGCCCCGGACGAGCAGTACTTC
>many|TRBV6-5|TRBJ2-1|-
CASSYMGGSYNEQFF
TGTGCCAGCAGTTACATGGGGGGATCCTACAATGAGCAGTTCTTC
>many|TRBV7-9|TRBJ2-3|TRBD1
CASSLGDRDTDTQYF
TGTGCCAGCAGCTTAGGGGACAGAGACACAGATACGCAGTATTTT
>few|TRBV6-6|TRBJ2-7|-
CASAGTGHEQYF
TGTGCCAGCGCCGGGACTGGGCACGAGCAGTACTTC
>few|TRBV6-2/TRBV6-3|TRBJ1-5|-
CASSYTGLGNQPQHF
TGTGCCAGCAGTTACACAGGGTTAGGGAATCAGCCCCAGCATTTT
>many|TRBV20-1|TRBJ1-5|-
CSASEGGAGQPQHF
TGCAGTGCTAGCGAGGGGGGGGCCGGTCAGCCCCAGCATTTT
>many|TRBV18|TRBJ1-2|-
CASSTGTRTYGYTF
TGTGCCAGCTCAACTGGGACACGGACATATGGCTACACCTTC
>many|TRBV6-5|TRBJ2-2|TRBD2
CASTSALNTGELFF
TGTGCCAGTACTAGCGCTCTGAACACCGGGGAGCTGTTTTTT
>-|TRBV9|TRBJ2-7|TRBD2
CASSLSGLAGGPNEQYF
TGTGCCAGCAGCCTTAGTGGACTAGCGGGAGGGCCCAACGAGCAGTACTTC
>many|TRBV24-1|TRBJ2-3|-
CATRQGNAGTDTQYF
TGTGCCACCAGGCAGGGCAACGCCGGCACAGATACGCAGTATTTT
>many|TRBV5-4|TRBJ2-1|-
CASSLGTDEQFF
TGTGCCAGCAGCTTGGGGACCGATGAGCAGTTCTTC
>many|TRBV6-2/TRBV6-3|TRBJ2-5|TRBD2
CASRGGRAEGTQYF
TGTGCCAGCAGAGGCGGGAGGGCCGAGGGGACCCAGTACTTC
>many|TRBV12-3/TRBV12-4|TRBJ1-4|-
CASSAGGRAVGNEKLFF
TGTGCCAGCAGTGCGGGGGGGAGGGCGGTGGGTAATGAAAAACTGTTTTTT
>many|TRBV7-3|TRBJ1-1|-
CASSLHRNTEAFF
TGTGCCAGCAGCTTGCACCGGAACACTGAAGCTTTCTTT
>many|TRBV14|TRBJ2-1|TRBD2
CASSQWRGNGPEQFF
TGTGCCAGCAGCCAGTGGCGGGGGAATGGTCCTGAGCAGTTCTTC
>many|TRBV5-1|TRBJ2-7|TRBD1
CASSGQGGSYEQYF
TGCGCCAGCAGCGGACAGGGCGGCTCCTACGAGCAGTACTTC
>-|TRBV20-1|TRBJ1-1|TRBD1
CSARDPNTGAGTEAFF
TGCAGTGCTAGAGACCCAAATACAGGGGCTGGCACTGAAGCTTTCTTT
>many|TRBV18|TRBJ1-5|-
CASSDQGAGPQHF
TGTGCCAGCTCAGACCAGGGCGCGGGGCCCCAGCATTTT
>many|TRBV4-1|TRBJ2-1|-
CASSHLPDSGPYNEQFF
TGCGCCAGCAGCCACTTACCCGACAGTGGCCCTTACAATGAGCAGTTCTTC
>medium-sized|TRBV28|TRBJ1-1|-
CASSSPPVTGTEAFF
TGTGCCAGCAGTTCCCCACCCGTCACAGGTACTGAAGCTTTCTTT
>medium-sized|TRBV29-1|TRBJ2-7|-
CSVETLDTYEQYF
TGCAGCGTGGAAACTCTAGATACCTACGAGCAGTACTTC